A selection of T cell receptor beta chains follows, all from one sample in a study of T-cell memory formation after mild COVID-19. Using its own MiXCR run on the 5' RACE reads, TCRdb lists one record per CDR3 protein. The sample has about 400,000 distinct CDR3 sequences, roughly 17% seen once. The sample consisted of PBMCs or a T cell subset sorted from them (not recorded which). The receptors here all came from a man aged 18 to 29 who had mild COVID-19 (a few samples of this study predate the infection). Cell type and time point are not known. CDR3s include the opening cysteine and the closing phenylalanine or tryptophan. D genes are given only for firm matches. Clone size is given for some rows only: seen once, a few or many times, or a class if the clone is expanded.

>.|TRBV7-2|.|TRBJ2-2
TGTGCCAGCAGCTCTTTTACAGAGGGAAGGTTCGGGTTCACCGGGGAGCTGTTTTTT
CASSSFTEGRFGFTGELFF
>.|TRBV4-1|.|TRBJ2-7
TGCGCCAGCAGCCAACAAGGGATTACGGCAGCCTCCTACGAGCAGTACTTC
CASSQQGITAASYEQYF
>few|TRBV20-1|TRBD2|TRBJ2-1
TGCAGTGCCATGGGACTAGTTGGCAATGAGCAGTTCTTC
CSAMGLVGNEQFF
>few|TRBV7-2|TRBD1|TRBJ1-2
TGTGCCAGCAGCTCGACAGGGGGCGCCGGCTACAGCTTC
CASSSTGGAGYSF
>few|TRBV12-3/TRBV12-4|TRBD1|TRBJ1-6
TGTGCCAGCAGTGCACAGGGGGCATATTCACCCCTCCACTTT
CASSAQGAYSPLHF
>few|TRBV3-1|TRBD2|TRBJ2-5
TGTGCCAGCAGCCAAGGAACAGCGGGGGTTGGAGAGACCCAGTACTTC
CASSQGTAGVGETQYF
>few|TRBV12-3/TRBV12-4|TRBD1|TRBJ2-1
TGTGCCAGCAGGTGGACAGGGTACAATGAGCAGTTCTTC
CASRWTGYNEQFF
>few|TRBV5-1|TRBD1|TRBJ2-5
TGCGCCAGCAGCCTGGGGACAGGGGGAGGGGAGACCCAGTACTTC
CASSLGTGGGETQYF
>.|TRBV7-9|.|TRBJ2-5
TGTGCCAGCAGCTTGTTGACACTTAAGGAGACCCAGTACTTC
CASSLLTLKETQYF
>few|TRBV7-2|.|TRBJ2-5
TGTGCCAGCACCGTAGGGGACTACCAAGAGACCCAGTACTTC
CASTVGDYQETQYF
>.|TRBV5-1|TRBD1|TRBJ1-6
TGCGCCAGCAGCTTGGCCGTGGCAGGGGGATCACCCCTCCACTTT
CASSLAVAGGSPLHF
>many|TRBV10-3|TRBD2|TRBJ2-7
TGTGCCATCAGTGAAGGGCTAGCGGGACCACTAGGCGAGCAGTACTTC
CAISEGLAGPLGEQYF
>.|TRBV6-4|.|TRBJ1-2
TGTGCCAGCAGTGACTCGAATGGGGATCACGGCTACACCTTC
CASSDSNGDHGYTF
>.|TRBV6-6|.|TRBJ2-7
TGTGCCAGCAGTTACATCTACGAGCAGTACTTC
CASSYIYEQYF
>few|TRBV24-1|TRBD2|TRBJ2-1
TGTGCCACCAGTACCAGCGGGGGGGCGGTGAATGAGCAGTTCTTC
CATSTSGGAVNEQFF
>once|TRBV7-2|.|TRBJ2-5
TGTGCCAGCAGCTTAGTAGCGGAAGGGGGGGAGACCCAGTACTTC
CASSLVAEGGETQYF
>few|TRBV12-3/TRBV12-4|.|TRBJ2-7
TGTGCCAGCAGTTTATCTTGGGACGAGCAGTACTTC
CASSLSWDEQYF
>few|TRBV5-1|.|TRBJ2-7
TGCGCCAGCAGCCCCCGGGACCGTAGCTCCTACGAGCAGTACTTC
CASSPRDRSSYEQYF
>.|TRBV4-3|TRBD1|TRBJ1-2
TGCGCCAGCAGCCAAGATGGGACAGGGGATCGTCGGGCCTATGGCTACACCTTC
CASSQDGTGDRRAYGYTF
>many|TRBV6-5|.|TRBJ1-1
TGTGCCAGCAGAAACGGACAGAACACTGAAGCTTTCTTT
CASRNGQNTEAFF